The 3 T cell receptor beta chains below all came from one sample that was sequenced in a study of blood T cell repertoires in COVID-19. Method: immunoSEQ multiplex PCR; TCRdb's copy keeps in-frame clones and lacks some. The sample records about 99,000 clones, 80% to 90% being singletons. The sequencing sample was made of peripheral blood. The source is a man aged 45-65 years with acute or convalescent COVID-19.

The gene calls are TRBV28 and TRBJ2-7; maybe TRBD1 (5 bases). The V and J ends lost 1 base and 5 bases respectively, with 15 bases between them. CDR3 length: 15 residues. The germline CDR1 and CDR2 sequences are MDHEN and SYDVKM. In nucleotides, the CDR3 is TGTGCCAGCAGTTTATATGGCAGGGTCTTACACGAGCAGTACTTC. Amino acids: CASSLYGRVLHEQYF.

The chain is built from TRBV5-5 and TRBJ2-7; 7 bases are a match to TRBD1. The CDR3 runs 14 residues. Germline CDR1 and CDR2: SGHKS and YYEKEE (reference sequence). V gave up 4 bases and J gave up 4 bases; unmatched junction bases: 8. Here the CDR3 reads CASSIGGAGYEQYF. The DNA of the CDR3 is TGTGCCAGCAGCATAGGGGGCGCCGGGTACGAGCAGTACTTC.

The chain carries TRBV2 and TRBJ1-4; possible D gene TRBD1, 5 bases. The CDR3 loop spans 14 amino acids. Deletions cut 4 bases from V and 1 base from J, with 7 bases between. CDR1 is SNHLY and CDR2 is FYNNEI in the germline V gene. CDR3 protein: CASSGDRTNEKLFF. Written as DNA, the CDR3 is TGTGCCAGCAGTGGTGACAGAACTAATGAAAAACTGTTTTTT.